This T cell receptor (beta chain) derives from a study of blood T cell repertoires in COVID-19. Study-wide background: The United States, Italy and Spain provided the acute and convalescent COVID-19 samples. In each case, the material was cDNA or gDNA derived from T cells, B-cell-depleted T cells, or PBMCs.

The CDR3 consists of 15 residues. CDR1 SGHRS and CDR2 YFSETQ come from the germline V gene. Trimming left V 0 bases short and J 4 bases short, with 11 bases between. Authors' analysis steps: Scientists estimated how many nucleated cells there were by amplifying reference gene primers. Repertoires were generated with immunoSEQ multiplex PCR, while TCRdb's copy carries only in-frame clones and drops some. The D gene and trimming were derived from the DNA, and the V and J assignments and clone size from that table. The repertoire holds about 180,000 clones, with 80% as singletons. The TCR comes from a man aged 65 to 79 with active or convalescent COVID-19. The material sequenced was peripheral blood. The V and J genes are TRBV5-1 and TRBJ2-1; D is possibly TRBD1 (6 bases). The CDR3 coding sequence is TGCGCCAGCAGCTTGGTCCCCGACAGGTACAATGAGCAGTTCTTC. This sequence encodes CASSLVPDRYNEQFF.